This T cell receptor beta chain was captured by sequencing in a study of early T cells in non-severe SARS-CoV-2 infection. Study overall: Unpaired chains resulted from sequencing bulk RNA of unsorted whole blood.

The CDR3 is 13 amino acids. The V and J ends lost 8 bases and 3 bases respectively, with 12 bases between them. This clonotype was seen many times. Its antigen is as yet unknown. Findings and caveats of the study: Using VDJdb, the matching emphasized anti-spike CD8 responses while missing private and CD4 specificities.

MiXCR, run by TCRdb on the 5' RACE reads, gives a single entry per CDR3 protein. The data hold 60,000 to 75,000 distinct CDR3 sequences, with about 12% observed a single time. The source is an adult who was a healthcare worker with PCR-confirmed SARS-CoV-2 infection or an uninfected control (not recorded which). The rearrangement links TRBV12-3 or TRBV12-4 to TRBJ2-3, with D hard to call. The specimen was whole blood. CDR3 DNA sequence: TGTGCCAGCCGTCCAGCCGGGACAGATACGCAGTATTTT. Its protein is CASRPAGTDTQYF.